This entry lists 2 T cell receptor beta chains sequenced from one sample in a study of CD8 T cells in Susac syndrome. When the RNA was reverse transcribed, random hexamers were used with an input of roughly 0.45 to 1 ug. TCRdb re-called the immunoSEQ multiplex PCR reads through MiXCR, storing one row per CDR3 protein. The sample shows about 430,000 distinct CDR3 sequences, approximately 85% of them seen only once. Input material: CD8+ T cells from PBMCs. The receptor set was obtained from a human donor with multiple sclerosis.

The rearrangement uses TRBV5-1 and TRBJ2-3; D unclear. Germline V lookup: CDR1 SGHRS, CDR2 YFSETQ. V lost 0 bases and J lost 2, with 10 bases in between. The CDR3 runs to 15 residues. This CDR3 is CASSLVSDATDTQYF. The DNA of the CDR3 is TGCGCCAGCAGCTTGGTCTCGGACGCCACAGATACGCAGTATTTT.

This rearrangement joins TRBV6-5 to TRBJ1-2; unclear D gene. Trimming left V 8 bases short and J 2 bases short, with 12 bases between. CDR3 length equals 13 residues. Germline lookup yields CDR1 MNHEY and CDR2 SVGAGI. CDR3 amino acids: CASGRPPNYGYTF. In DNA form, the CDR3 reads TGTGCCAGCGGCAGGCCTCCAAACTATGGCTACACCTTC.